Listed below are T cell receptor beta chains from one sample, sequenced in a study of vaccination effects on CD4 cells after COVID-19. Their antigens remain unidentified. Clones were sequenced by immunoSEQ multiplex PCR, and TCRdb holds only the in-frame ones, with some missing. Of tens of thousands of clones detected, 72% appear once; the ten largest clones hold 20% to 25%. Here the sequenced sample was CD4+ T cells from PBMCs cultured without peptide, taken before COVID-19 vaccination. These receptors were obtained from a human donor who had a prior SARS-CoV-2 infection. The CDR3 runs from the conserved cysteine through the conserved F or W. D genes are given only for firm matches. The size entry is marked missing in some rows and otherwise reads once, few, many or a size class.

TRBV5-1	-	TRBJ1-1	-	CASRETREAVFF	TGCGCCAGCAGGGAGACCCGAGAGGCGGTTTTCTTT
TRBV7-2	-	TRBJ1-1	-	CASSIGGGSYTEAFF	TGTGCCAGCAGCATAGGGGGGGGCAGCTACACTGAAGCTTTCTTT
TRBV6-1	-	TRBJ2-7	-	CASSEGSRQFSYEQYF	TGTGCCAGCAGTGAAGGGTCGAGGCAGTTTTCCTACGAGCAGTACTTC
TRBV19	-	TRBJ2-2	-	CASIGQTGELFF	TGTGCCAGTATCGGACAGACCGGGGAGCTGTTTTTT
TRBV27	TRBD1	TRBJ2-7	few	CASRRQGVYEQYF	TGTGCCAGCAGGCGACAGGGGGTCTACGAGCAGTACTTC
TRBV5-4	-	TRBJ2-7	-	CASSLNSGSYEQYF	TGTGCCAGCAGCTTGAATAGCGGCTCCTACGAGCAGTACTTC
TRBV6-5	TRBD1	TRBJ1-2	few	CASSLGQGFYGYTF	TGTGCCAGCAGTCTGGGACAGGGGTTTTATGGCTACACCTTC
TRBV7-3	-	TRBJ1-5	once	CASSLGRTSNQPQHF	TGTGCCAGCAGCTTAGGTCGGACTTCCAATCAGCCCCAGCATTTT
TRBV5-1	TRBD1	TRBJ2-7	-	CASSTLDRVPDEQYF	TGCGCCAGCAGCACGCTTGACAGGGTACCTGACGAGCAGTACTTC
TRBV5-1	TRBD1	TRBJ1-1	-	CASNRDRGMNTEAFF	TGCGCCAGCAACCGAGACAGGGGTATGAACACTGAAGCTTTCTTT
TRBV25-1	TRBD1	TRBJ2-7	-	CASSGDRGEVEQYF	TGTGCCAGCAGTGGAGACAGGGGGGAGGTCGAGCAGTACTTC
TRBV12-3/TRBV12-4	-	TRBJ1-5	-	CASSRDGAQAQHF	TGTGCCAGCAGCAGGGACGGGGCGCAGGCCCAGCATTTT
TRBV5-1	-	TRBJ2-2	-	CASSSLEYGAGELFF	TGCGCCAGCAGCTCGTTAGAATATGGGGCCGGGGAGCTGTTTTTT
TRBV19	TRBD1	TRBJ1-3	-	CASSMTGNSGNTIYF	TGTGCCAGTAGTATGACAGGGAACTCTGGAAACACCATATATTTT
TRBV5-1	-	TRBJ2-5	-	CASSLFMVPGTQETQYF	TGCGCCAGCAGCTTGTTTATGGTGCCGGGAACTCAAGAGACCCAGTACTTC
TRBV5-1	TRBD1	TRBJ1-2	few	CASSWGTGYGYTF	TGCGCCAGCAGCTGGGGGACAGGGTATGGCTACACCTTC
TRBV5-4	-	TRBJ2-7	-	CASSLFGRQAYEQYF	TGTGCCAGCAGCTTGTTCGGACGACAAGCCTACGAGCAGTACTTC
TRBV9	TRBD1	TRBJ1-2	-	CASSADRARYGYTF	TGTGCCAGCAGCGCCGACAGGGCTCGCTATGGCTACACCTTC
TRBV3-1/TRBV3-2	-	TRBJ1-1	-	CASSQPGPYTEAFF	TGTGCCAGCAGCCAACCCGGGCCCTACACTGAAGCTTTCTTT
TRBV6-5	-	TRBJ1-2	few	CASRVTNNYGYTF	TGTGCCAGCAGAGTCACAAATAACTATGGCTACACCTTC
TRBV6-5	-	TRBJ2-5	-	CASNNVLGETQYF	TGTGCCAGTAATAACGTGCTAGGAGAGACCCAGTACTTC
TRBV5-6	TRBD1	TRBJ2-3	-	CASSWDRAFTDTQYF	TGTGCCAGCAGCTGGGACAGGGCCTTCACAGATACGCAGTATTTT
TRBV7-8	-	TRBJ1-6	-	CASSLEPGYNSPLHF	TGTGCCAGCAGCTTAGAGCCAGGCTATAATTCACCCCTCCACTTT
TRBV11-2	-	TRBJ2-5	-	CASSLGTGDPGETQYF	TGTGCCAGCAGCTTAGGTACGGGGGACCCCGGAGAGACCCAGTACTTC
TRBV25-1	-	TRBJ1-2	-	CASSESTGGRDGYTF	TGTGCCAGCAGTGAATCCACCGGGGGCAGGGATGGCTACACCTTC
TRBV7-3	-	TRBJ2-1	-	CASSLNRADNEQFF	TGTGCCAGCAGCTTAAACAGGGCAGACAATGAGCAGTTCTTC
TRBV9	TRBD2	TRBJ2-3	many	CASSVAGGSLEDTQYF	TGTGCCAGCAGCGTGGCGGGGGGCAGCCTTGAAGATACGCAGTATTTT
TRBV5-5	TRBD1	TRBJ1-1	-	CATSDRDRMAFF	TGTGCCACCAGCGACAGGGACCGTATGGCTTTCTTT
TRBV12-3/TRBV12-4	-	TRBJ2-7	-	CASGRRSSYEQYF	TGTGCCAGCGGCCGGAGGAGCTCCTACGAGCAGTACTTC
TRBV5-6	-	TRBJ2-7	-	CASSLAGRPYEQYF	TGTGCCAGCAGCTTGGCTGGCAGGCCCTACGAGCAGTACTTC
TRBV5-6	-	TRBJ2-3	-	CASSGQGKDTQYF	TGTGCCAGCAGCGGGCAGGGTAAAGATACGCAGTATTTT
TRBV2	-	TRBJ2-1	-	CASSGYRGLRNEQFF	TGTGCCAGCAGTGGATACCGGGGCCTACGGAATGAGCAGTTCTTC
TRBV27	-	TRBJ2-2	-	CASSFSGIAGELFF	TGTGCCAGCAGTTTCTCAGGGATCGCCGGGGAGCTGTTTTTT
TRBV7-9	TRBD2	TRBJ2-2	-	CASRSIGLAAGELFF	TGTGCCAGCAGGTCGATAGGGCTAGCGGCCGGGGAGCTGTTTTTT
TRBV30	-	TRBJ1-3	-	CACSNRVSGNTIYF	TGTGCCTGCAGCAACAGAGTCTCTGGAAACACCATATATTTT
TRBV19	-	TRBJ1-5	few	CASNPRWGNQPQHF	TGTGCCAGTAACCCAAGGTGGGGTAATCAGCCCCAGCATTTT
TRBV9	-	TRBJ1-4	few	CASSVSPTQGLFF	TGTGCCAGCAGCGTTTCCCCGACACAGGGACTGTTTTTT
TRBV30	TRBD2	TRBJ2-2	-	CAWSGGRAATGELFF	TGTGCCTGGAGTGGCGGGAGGGCCGCCACCGGGGAGCTGTTTTTT
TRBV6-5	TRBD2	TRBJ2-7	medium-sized	CASSPVAGLQYF	TGTGCCAGCAGTCCCGTAGCGGGATTGCAGTACTTC
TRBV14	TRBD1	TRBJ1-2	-	CASSFTGAGGYTF	TGTGCCAGCAGCTTCACAGGGGCTGGTGGCTACACCTTC
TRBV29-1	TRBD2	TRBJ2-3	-	CSVEDLFSGLARDTQYF	TGCAGCGTTGAAGATCTTTTTTCAGGACTAGCGAGAGATACGCAGTATTTT
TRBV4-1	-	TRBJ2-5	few	CASSQEETQYF	TGCGCCAGCAGCCAAGAAGAGACCCAGTACTTC
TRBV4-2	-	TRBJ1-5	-	CASSQDRKGNQPQHF	TGTGCCAGCAGCCAAGATAGAAAGGGAAATCAGCCCCAGCATTTT
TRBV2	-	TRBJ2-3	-	CASSLDFVSTDTQYF	TGTGCCAGCAGCCTAGACTTCGTGAGCACAGATACGCAGTATTTT
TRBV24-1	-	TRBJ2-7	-	CATSRSGVGEQYF	TGTGCCACCAGCCGTTCAGGGGTAGGCGAGCAGTACTTC
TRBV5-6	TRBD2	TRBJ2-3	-	CASSGLGLAAPDTQYF	TGTGCCAGCAGCGGCCTGGGACTAGCGGCCCCAGATACGCAGTATTTT
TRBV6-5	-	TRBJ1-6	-	CASSHRSSPLHF	TGTGCCAGCAGCCACCGGAGTTCACCCCTCCACTTT
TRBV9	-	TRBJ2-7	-	CASSVAGGLGLYEQYF	TGTGCCAGCAGCGTAGCCGGGGGGCTGGGGCTCTACGAGCAGTACTTC
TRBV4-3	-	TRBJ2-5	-	CASSQGLTPNKETQYF	TGCGCCAGCAGCCAAGGACTCACCCCGAACAAAGAGACCCAGTACTTC